A single sample is the source of the 2 T cell receptor beta chains below, sequenced in a study of blood T cell repertoires in COVID-19. Using immunoSEQ multiplex PCR, the repertoire was profiled, and TCRdb retains in-frame clones only, with some absent. The data contain over 150,000 clones, more than 80% of them seen just once; the ten biggest clones take up more than 10%. Sequencing input: peripheral blood. These receptors were taken from a woman over 75 with COVID-19, enrolled during active disease.

V is TRBV11-2 and J is TRBJ1-2; the D gene is possibly TRBD1 (6 bases). Looked up from germline, CDR1 is SGHAT and CDR2 is FQNNGV. This CDR3 spans 14 amino acids. The V and J ends lost 5 bases and 4 bases respectively, with 14 bases between them. CDR3 nucleotides: TGTGCCAGCAGCCCATCCGGGACACCCTATGGCTACACCTTC. Translating it yields CASSPSGTPYGYTF. The variable domain in full, completed from reference TRBV11-2 and TRBJ1-2, reads EAGVAQSPRYKIIEKRQSVAFWCNPISGHATLYWYQQILGQGPKLLIQFQNNGVVDDSQLPKDRFSAERLKGVDSTLKIQPAKLEDSAVYLCASSPSGTPYGYTFGSGTRLTVV.

The V and J genes are TRBV15 and TRBJ1-1; unclear D gene. The CDR3 consists of 13 residues. CDR1 and CDR2 from the germline V gene are LNHNV and YYDKDF (reference sequence). Trimming stripped 2 bases from V and 1 base from J, with 5 bases between. The CDR3 region is CATSRPGNTEAFF. As DNA, the CDR3 is TGTGCCACCAGCAGACCGGGGAACACTGAAGCTTTCTTT. The variable domain in full, completed from reference TRBV15 and TRBJ1-1, reads DAMVIQNPRYQVTQFGKPVTLSCSQTLNHNVMYWYQQKSSQAPKLLFHYYDKDFNNEADTPDNFQSRRPNTSFCFLDIRSPGLGDTAMYLCATSRPGNTEAFFGQGTRLTVV.